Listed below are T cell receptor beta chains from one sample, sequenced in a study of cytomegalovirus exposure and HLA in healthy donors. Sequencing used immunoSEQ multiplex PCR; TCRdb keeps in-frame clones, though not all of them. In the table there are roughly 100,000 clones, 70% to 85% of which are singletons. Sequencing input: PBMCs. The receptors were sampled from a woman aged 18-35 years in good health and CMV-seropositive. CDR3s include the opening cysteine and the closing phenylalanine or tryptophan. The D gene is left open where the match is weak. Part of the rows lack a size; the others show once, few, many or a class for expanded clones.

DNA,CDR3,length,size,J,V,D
TGCGCCAGCAGCTTGGGGGGGACTAGCGGGCCCAGCGGAGAGACCCAGTACTTC,CASSLGGTSGPSGETQYF,18,once,TRBJ2-5,TRBV5-1,TRBD2
TGTGCCAGCAGTTATCCAAGCGGGAGGCCCCGCTCCCTGTACTTC,CASSYPSGRPRSLYF,15,many,TRBJ2-7,TRBV6-6,TRBD2
TGTGCCAGCAGTGAGTCAGTCCAAGAGACCCAGTACTTC,CASSESVQETQYF,13,few,TRBJ2-5,TRBV2,.
TGCAGTGCCAGGAACACTGAAGCTTTCTTT,CSARNTEAFF,10,.,TRBJ1-1,TRBV20-1,.
TGTGCCAGCATAGACAACACAGATACGCAGTATTTT,CASIDNTDTQYF,12,.,TRBJ2-3,TRBV6-1,.
TGTGCCAGCAGTATCCTAGCGTACAATGAGCAGTTCTTC,CASSILAYNEQFF,13,.,TRBJ2-1,TRBV27,.
TGTGCCAGCAGATTAGGGGAGGGGGAGACCCAGTACTTC,CASRLGEGETQYF,13,.,TRBJ2-5,TRBV11-2,TRBD2
TGTGCCAGCAGCCCCCGGGACAGATACGAGACCCAGTACTTC,CASSPRDRYETQYF,14,few,TRBJ2-5,TRBV13,TRBD1
TGTGCCAGCAGCCCACCGGGACTAGCGGGAGGTTGGGGAGAGACCCAGTACTTC,CASSPPGLAGGWGETQYF,18,.,TRBJ2-5,TRBV7-2,TRBD2
TGTGCCAGCAGCCCAAGCAGGGTGAACACTGAAGCTTTCTTT,CASSPSRVNTEAFF,14,.,TRBJ1-1,TRBV11-3,.
TGTGCCAGCGCTGGGGGCCTAACGGACTATGGCTACACCTTC,CASAGGLTDYGYTF,14,once,TRBJ1-2,TRBV7-9,.
TGTGCCAGCAGAATCACCGGGACTAGCGGGAGGGGGCAGTACTTC,CASRITGTSGRGQYF,15,.,TRBJ2-7,TRBV2,TRBD2
TGTGCCAGCAGTGCCGGACTAGCGGGAGTAGCCCGGCCAGATACGCAGTATTTT,CASSAGLAGVARPDTQYF,18,.,TRBJ2-3,TRBV2,TRBD2
TGCGCCAGCAGCTTGGCCGGGACAACTAATGAAAAACTGTTTTTT,CASSLAGTTNEKLFF,15,.,TRBJ1-4,TRBV5-1,.
TGTGCCACCACACCTTCCGGGACAGGGGGCTACGAGCAGTACTTC,CATTPSGTGGYEQYF,15,.,TRBJ2-7,TRBV15,TRBD1
TGTGCCTCGAACCTCGGGAGCTCCTATAATTCACCCCTCCACTTT,CASNLGSSYNSPLHF,15,.,TRBJ1-6,TRBV30,.
TGTGCCAGCAGTGAAGGGACAAACTATGGCTACACCTTC,CASSEGTNYGYTF,13,.,TRBJ1-2,TRBV2,.
TGCGCCAGCAGCTCACCAGGGATCCCGGACGGTGAGCAGTTCTTC,CASSSPGIPDGEQFF,15,.,TRBJ2-1,TRBV5-1,.
TGTGCCAGCTCACGACAGGAAGGGAGTACTGAAGCTTTCTTT,CASSRQEGSTEAFF,14,few,TRBJ1-1,TRBV18,.
TGTGCCAGCAGTGCGTTTACTGGGGCCAACGTCCTGACTTTC,CASSAFTGANVLTF,14,.,TRBJ2-6,TRBV6-1,.
TGCGCCAGCAGACGGGACAGCTCGTCAACTGAAGCTTTCTTT,CASRRDSSSTEAFF,14,.,TRBJ1-1,TRBV10-1,TRBD1
TGTGCCTGGGAGGGACAGGGCCGACGGACGCAGTATTTT,CAWEGQGRRTQYF,13,.,TRBJ2-3,TRBV30,TRBD1
TGTGCCAGCAGCGTACTAGCGGGAGGGCCGAATGAGCAGTTCTTC,CASSVLAGGPNEQFF,15,.,TRBJ2-1,TRBV6-6,TRBD2
TGCGCCAGCAGCTTGGATAGCGGGCTAAGAAACAATGAGCAGTTCTTC,CASSLDSGLRNNEQFF,16,.,TRBJ2-1,TRBV5-1,TRBD2
TGTGCCAGCAGTTGGACTAGCGTTGACAATGAGCAGTTCTTC,CASSWTSVDNEQFF,14,.,TRBJ2-1,TRBV6-5,TRBD2
TGTGCCAGCAGTCCAACCCCAGGGGGCGAAGCTTTCTTT,CASSPTPGGEAFF,13,.,TRBJ1-1,TRBV2,TRBD1
TGTGCCAGCAGCCCGGGACTAGCGGGAGGGCGCTACGAGCAGTACTTC,CASSPGLAGGRYEQYF,16,.,TRBJ2-7,TRBV5-4,TRBD2
TGTGCCAGCAGCTCCCTCGCGGTCCAAGAGACCCAGTACTTC,CASSSLAVQETQYF,14,few,TRBJ2-5,TRBV6-5,.
TGTGCCATCAGCCGCATAGCGGGAGAAAGAAACAATGAGCAGTTCTTC,CAISRIAGERNNEQFF,16,.,TRBJ2-1,TRBV10-3,TRBD2
TGTGCCAGCAGTCCATGGGGAGGGGGGCTTGGCACTGAAGCTTTCTTT,CASSPWGGGLGTEAFF,16,.,TRBJ1-1,TRBV28,.
TGTGCCTGGAAAGCGGGAGCCCATACGCAGTATTTT,CAWKAGAHTQYF,12,.,TRBJ2-3,TRBV30,TRBD2
TGTGCCAGTCTAGCGGGAGCATACAATGAGCAGTTCTTC,CASLAGAYNEQFF,13,.,TRBJ2-1,TRBV7-9,TRBD2
TGTGCCAGCAGTGCCGGGACAGGAATCACCGGGGAGCTGTTTTTT,CASSAGTGITGELFF,15,.,TRBJ2-2,TRBV6-1,TRBD1
TGCGCCAGCAGCGCCCCGCCGGGGATCTCCTACGAGCAGTACTTC,CASSAPPGISYEQYF,15,.,TRBJ2-7,TRBV4-1,.
TGTGCCAGCAGTGTTCTAGCGTCGGGGGAGCTGTTTTTT,CASSVLASGELFF,13,.,TRBJ2-2,TRBV2,.
TGTGCCACCGGGACTAGCGGGAGTGAGACCCAGTACTTC,CATGTSGSETQYF,13,.,TRBJ2-5,TRBV10-3,TRBD2
TGTGCCAGCAGTTGGCAGGCGCCCGATAGCAATCAGCCCCAGCATTTT,CASSWQAPDSNQPQHF,16,.,TRBJ1-5,TRBV6-5,.
TGTGCCTGGAACAGGGACATACGGGGAGCTTTCTTT,CAWNRDIRGAFF,12,once,TRBJ1-1,TRBV30,.
TGTGCCTGGAGTCCACCGAGGCTAGCGGGAAGAAACAATGAGCAGTTCTTC,CAWSPPRLAGRNNEQFF,17,.,TRBJ2-1,TRBV30,TRBD2
TGTGCCAGCAGTGAAGCGCTTGAGGGACTAGCGGGAGGAAATGAGCAGTTCTTC,CASSEALEGLAGGNEQFF,18,.,TRBJ2-1,TRBV2,TRBD2
TGTGCCAGCAGACTGACTAGCGGGAGACCAGATACGCAGTATTTT,CASRLTSGRPDTQYF,15,.,TRBJ2-3,TRBV27,TRBD2
TGTGCCTGGAGTGGCCCTAGCGGGAGGAATGAGCAGTTCTTC,CAWSGPSGRNEQFF,14,.,TRBJ2-1,TRBV30,TRBD2
TGTGCCAGCAGCTTAATAGGGGCGAACACTGAAGCTTTCTTT,CASSLIGANTEAFF,14,.,TRBJ1-1,TRBV7-3,.
TGTGCCAGCAATGGCGGGAGAAGGGCAGATACGCAGTATTTT,CASNGGRRADTQYF,14,.,TRBJ2-3,TRBV2,TRBD2
TGTGCCAGCAGCTTAGGGACAGGGGGCGAGAGGAACTATGGCTACACCTTC,CASSLGTGGERNYGYTF,17,few,TRBJ1-2,TRBV7-9,TRBD1
TGTGCCATCAGTGGCGGCGGCACTGAAGCTTTCTTT,CAISGGGTEAFF,12,few,TRBJ1-1,TRBV10-3,.
TGTGCCAGCAGTGCAAGGACGGAGCGGATCGGGGAGCTGTTTTTT,CASSARTERIGELFF,15,.,TRBJ2-2,TRBV27,.
TGTGCCAGCAGCTTAGGCGGGGGCCCGCAGTACTTC,CASSLGGGPQYF,12,.,TRBJ2-7,TRBV7-9,.
TGTGCCAGCAAAGAGACGAACACCGGGGAGCTGTTTTTT,CASKETNTGELFF,13,.,TRBJ2-2,TRBV25-1,.
TGTGCCTGGCGTAGCGGGAGATCGAGTCGGGATACGCAGTATTTT,CAWRSGRSSRDTQYF,15,.,TRBJ2-3,TRBV30,TRBD2
TGTGCCAGCAGCGTAGCTTCGAGCGTCGCCTACGAGCAGTACTTC,CASSVASSVAYEQYF,15,.,TRBJ2-7,TRBV9,.
TGCGCCAGCAGTCCCGGACTAGCGGGAAATGAGCAGTTCTTC,CASSPGLAGNEQFF,14,.,TRBJ2-1,TRBV10-1,TRBD2
TGTGCCACCAGCAGAGGAGCGGGAGTAGAGACCCAGTACTTC,CATSRGAGVETQYF,14,once,TRBJ2-5,TRBV15,TRBD2
TGTGCCAGCATTAGTAGCGGGAGGGATTACAATGAGCAGTTCTTC,CASISSGRDYNEQFF,15,.,TRBJ2-1,TRBV2,TRBD2